This entry is about one T cell receptor beta chain. This specimen belongs to a study of T cell responses to AZD1222 COVID-19 vaccine. Only in-frame clones appear in the TCRdb table, and some are missing; sequencing was by immunoSEQ multiplex PCR. The data show fewer than 200,000 clones, 85% to 95% seen once. The CDR3 has 15 residues. Trimming took 3 bases from V and 4 from J, leaving 13 bases between them. In germline, CDR1 is LNHDA, CDR2 SQIVND (reference sequence). The sequence derives from an adult in good health. The V gene is TRBV19, the J gene TRBJ1-3; possibly TRBD1 for D (5 bases). The sequenced sample was peripheral blood, obtained on day 0 of AZD1222 vaccination. The CDR3 nucleotides are TGTGCCAGTAGTATGGAGGGGCGAGGGGGAAACACCATATATTTT. This codes for CASSMEGRGGNTIYF.